This T cell receptor (beta chain) was obtained from a study of blood T cell repertoires in COVID-19. V dropped 6 bases and J dropped 0 bases, with 14 bases sitting between them. Germline V CDR1 and CDR2: SNHLY, FYNNEI. This CDR3 is 15 amino acids long. Produced via immunoSEQ multiplex PCR; TCRdb's table is partial and in-frame only. The repertoire includes 200,000 to 250,000 clones, 70% to 90% of them detected once, and 15% to 20% sits in the top ten. The chain has TRBV2 and TRBJ1-1, with D unresolved. This receptor was identified in a man aged 45 to 65 with COVID-19, enrolled during active disease. The sequenced sample consisted of peripheral blood. For the CDR3, the DNA is TGTGCCAGCAGCCCCCCGAGGCAGATGAACACTGAAGCTTTCTTT. Translated: CASSPPRQMNTEAFF.